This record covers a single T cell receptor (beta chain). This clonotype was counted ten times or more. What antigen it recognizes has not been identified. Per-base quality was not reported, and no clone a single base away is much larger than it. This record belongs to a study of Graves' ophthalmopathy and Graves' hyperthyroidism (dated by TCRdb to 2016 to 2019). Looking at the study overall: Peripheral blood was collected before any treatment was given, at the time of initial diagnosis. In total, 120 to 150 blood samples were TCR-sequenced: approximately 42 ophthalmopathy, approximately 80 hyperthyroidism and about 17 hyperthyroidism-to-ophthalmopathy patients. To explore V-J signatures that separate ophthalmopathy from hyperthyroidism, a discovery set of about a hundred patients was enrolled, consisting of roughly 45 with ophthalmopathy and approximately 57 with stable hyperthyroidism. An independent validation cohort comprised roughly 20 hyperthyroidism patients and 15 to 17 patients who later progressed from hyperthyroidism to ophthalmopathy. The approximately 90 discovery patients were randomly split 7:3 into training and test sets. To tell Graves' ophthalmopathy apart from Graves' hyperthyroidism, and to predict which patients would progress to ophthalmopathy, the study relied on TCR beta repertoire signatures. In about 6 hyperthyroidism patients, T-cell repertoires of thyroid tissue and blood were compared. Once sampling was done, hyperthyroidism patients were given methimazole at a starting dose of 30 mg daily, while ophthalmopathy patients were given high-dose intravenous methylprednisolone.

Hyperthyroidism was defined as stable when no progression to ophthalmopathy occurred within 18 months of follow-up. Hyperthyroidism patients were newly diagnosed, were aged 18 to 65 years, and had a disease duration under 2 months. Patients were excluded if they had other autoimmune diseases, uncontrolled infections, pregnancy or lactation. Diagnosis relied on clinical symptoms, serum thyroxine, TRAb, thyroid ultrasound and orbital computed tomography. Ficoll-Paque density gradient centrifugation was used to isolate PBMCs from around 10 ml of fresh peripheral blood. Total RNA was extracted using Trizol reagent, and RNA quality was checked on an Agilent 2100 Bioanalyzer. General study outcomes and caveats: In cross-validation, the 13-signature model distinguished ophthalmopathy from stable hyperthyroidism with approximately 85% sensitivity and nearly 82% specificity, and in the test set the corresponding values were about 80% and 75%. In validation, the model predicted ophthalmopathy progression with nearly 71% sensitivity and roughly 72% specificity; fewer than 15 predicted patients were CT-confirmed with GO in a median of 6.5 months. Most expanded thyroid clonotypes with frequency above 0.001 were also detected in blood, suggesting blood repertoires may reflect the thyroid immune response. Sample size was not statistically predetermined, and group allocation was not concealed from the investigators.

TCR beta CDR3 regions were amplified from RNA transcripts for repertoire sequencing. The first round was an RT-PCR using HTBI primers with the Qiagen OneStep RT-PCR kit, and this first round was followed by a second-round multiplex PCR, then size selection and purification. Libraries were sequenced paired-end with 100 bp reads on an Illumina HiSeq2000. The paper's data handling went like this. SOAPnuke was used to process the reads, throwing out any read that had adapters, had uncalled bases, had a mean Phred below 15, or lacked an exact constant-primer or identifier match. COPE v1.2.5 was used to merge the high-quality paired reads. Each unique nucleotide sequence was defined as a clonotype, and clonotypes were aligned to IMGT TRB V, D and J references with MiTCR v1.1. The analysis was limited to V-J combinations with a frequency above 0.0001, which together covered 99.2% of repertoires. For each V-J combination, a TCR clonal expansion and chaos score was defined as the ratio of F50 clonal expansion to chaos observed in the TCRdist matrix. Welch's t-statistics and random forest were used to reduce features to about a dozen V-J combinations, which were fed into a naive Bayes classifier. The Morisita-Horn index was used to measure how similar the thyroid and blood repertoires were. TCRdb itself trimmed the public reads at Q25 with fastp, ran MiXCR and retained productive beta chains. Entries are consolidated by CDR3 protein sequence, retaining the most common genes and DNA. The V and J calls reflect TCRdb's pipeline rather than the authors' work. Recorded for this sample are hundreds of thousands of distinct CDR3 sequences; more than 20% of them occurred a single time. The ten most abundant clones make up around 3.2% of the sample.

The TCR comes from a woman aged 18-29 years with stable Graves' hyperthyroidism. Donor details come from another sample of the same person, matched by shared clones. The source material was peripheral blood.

Read as DNA, the sequence is TGTGCCAGCAGCCAACTCTACAGGGACACTGAAGCTTTCTTT. It translates as CASSQLYRDTEAFF. The V and J segments used are TRBV28 and TRBJ1-1; the D segment could be TRBD1, given 6 matching bases. The CDR3 measures 14 amino acids from cysteine to phenylalanine. Just the 42-base CDR3 DNA is kept, in frame starting at base 1. The germline V gene sets CDR1 to MDHEN and CDR2 to SYDVKM. V is cut by 6 bases and J by 3 bases, and the space between the germline ends is 14 bases.